The clone carrying this T cell receptor (beta chain) was observed a few times. Clones were sequenced by immunoSEQ multiplex PCR, and TCRdb holds only the in-frame ones, with some missing. The sample includes 200,000 to 250,000 clones, approximately 80% of them seen just once. The sample comes from a study of blood T cell repertoires in COVID-19. The CDR3 contains 12 residues. Trimming took 5 bases from V and 11 from J, leaving 10 bases between them. Per the germline V gene, CDR1 is LNHDA and CDR2 is SQIVND (reference sequence). The V gene is TRBV19, the J gene TRBJ2-6, with D perhaps TRBD2 (6 bases). What was sequenced was peripheral blood. The clonotype was recovered from a man aged 45-65 years with active or convalescent COVID-19. The CDR3 loop is CASSVREDVLTF. The CDR3 region has the DNA TGTGCCAGTAGTGTCAGGGAGGACGTCCTGACTTTC.